Listed below are T cell receptor beta chains from one sample, sequenced in a study of blood T cell repertoires in COVID-19. Assay used: immunoSEQ multiplex PCR; TCRdb lists only in-frame clones, some missing. This repertoire shows 70,000 to 95,000 clones, 85% to 90% found once; its top ten account for about 15%. The sample consisted of peripheral blood. The receptors here all came from a man aged 65-85 years with active or convalescent COVID-19. CDR3s include the opening cysteine and the closing phenylalanine or tryptophan. Clone size is stated in some rows and not others, as once, few, many or a class when expanded.

clone_size	v_call	j_call	cdr3_aa
NA	TRBV25-1	TRBJ2-1	CASSNIGLANDEQFF
NA	TRBV27	TRBJ2-1	CASSSPSGIYNEQFF
NA	TRBV9	TRBJ2-2	CASSVEGRAGGELFF
NA	TRBV3-1/TRBV3-2	TRBJ1-1	CASSQDRGRNTEAFF
NA	TRBV18	TRBJ1-1	CASSPPVLTGAFF
once	TRBV6-5	TRBJ2-3	CASSYRRLAGTDTQYF
NA	TRBV18	TRBJ1-1	CASSPGTENTEAFF
NA	TRBV5-4	TRBJ1-6	CASSLDRGESSPLHF
NA	TRBV5-1	TRBJ2-7	CASSLGGQGAWEQYF
NA	TRBV5-6	TRBJ2-3	CASSLVAGGFGDTQYF
NA	TRBV7-2	TRBJ2-3	CASSLSFPDTQYF
NA	TRBV5-4	TRBJ1-2	CASSLAGQGDYGYTF
NA	TRBV7-3	TRBJ2-2	CASSFGGLNTGELFF
NA	TRBV7-2	TRBJ2-3	CASSLRLAGADTQYF
NA	TRBV15	TRBJ2-7	CATSREIGAYEQYF